This T cell receptor beta chain was retrieved from a study of CXCR3-negative and CXCR3-positive naive CD8 T cells. Study overall: Collectively, the libraries yielded about 140 million TRB reads in total, at about 1.5 +/- 0.3 million per library.

On this clonotype itself: Its antigen remains unknown.

Study-wide results and caveats: Relative to CXCR3-negative naive cells, CXCR3-positive naive cells had more hydrophobic TRB CDR3s. Comparably high diversity marked both naive subsets, whereas memory CD8+ cells had much lower diversity.

Germline CDR1 and CDR2: DFQATT and SNEGSKA (reference sequence). The CDR3 length is 13 residues. Libraries were UMI-labeled 5' RACE TRB cDNA. Following a re-call of the 5' RACE reads, TCRdb has one entry per CDR3 protein and lacks DNA. The sample's table shows some 61,000 distinct CDR3 sequences. The receptor's source is a human donor in good health. Some clones in this sample may be carry-over from other donors' samples. The sample taken for sequencing was naive CXCR3- CD8+ T cells from blood. Regarding subset: CD45RO-CCR7+CD27+CD95- naive CD8+ T cells lacking CXCR3 (TNR3-). The V gene is TRBV20-1, the J gene TRBJ1-5; TCRdb's D call of TRBD1 is untestable without DNA. The CDR3 is CSARSRERQPQHF.